A selection of T cell receptor beta chains follows, all from one sample in a study of blood T cell repertoires in COVID-19. Using immunoSEQ multiplex PCR, the repertoire was profiled, and TCRdb retains in-frame clones only, with some absent. The profile shows 310,000 or so clones, roughly 89% of them singletons. Sequenced input: PBMCs or T cells enriched from blood (not recorded which). These receptors came from a woman aged 40-49 years who had recovered from COVID-19. The CDR3 runs from the conserved cysteine through the conserved F or W. Each record gives: V gene, clone size, D gene, CDR3 length, J gene, CDR3 DNA, CDR3 protein. D genes are given only for firm matches. Size is omitted from some rows. Given values are once, few, many or a class for expanded clones.

TRBV25-1	.	.	13	TRBJ1-1	TGTGCCAGCAGATTAGGGAGGAACACTGAAGCTTTCTTT	CASRLGRNTEAFF
TRBV5-6	.	.	13	TRBJ2-7	TGTGCCAGCAGCTTACAGGGTACCTACGAGCAGTACTTC	CASSLQGTYEQYF
TRBV7-9	.	TRBD1	16	TRBJ2-1	TGTGCCAGCAGCCCCGAGTGGGGACAGGGGGCCAATGAGCAGTTCTTC	CASSPEWGQGANEQFF
TRBV10-3	.	TRBD1	14	TRBJ1-4	TGTGCCATCAGTGTGACAGGGTATGGTGAAAAACTGTTTTTT	CAISVTGYGEKLFF
TRBV28	.	.	12	TRBJ2-5	TGTGCCAGCAGGACGGGTCTCGGGACCCAGTACTTC	CASRTGLGTQYF
TRBV15	.	TRBD1	15	TRBJ1-4	TGTGCCACCAGCAGAGATCCAGGGGGTAATGAAAAACTGTTTTTT	CATSRDPGGNEKLFF
TRBV6-2/TRBV6-3	many	TRBD1	15	TRBJ1-2	TGTGCCAGCAGTGGGGCCGGGACAGGGGATTATGGCTACACCTTC	CASSGAGTGDYGYTF
TRBV5-6	.	.	17	TRBJ2-2	TGTGCCAGCAGCTTGGGGGGCTATACCCCAAGCTCCTTCGGACGGTTTTTT	CASSLGGYTPSSFGRFF
TRBV11-2	.	TRBD2	15	TRBJ2-7	TGTGCCAGCAGCGCTAGCGGTTCCCCTTCCTACGAGCAGTACTTC	CASSASGSPSYEQYF
TRBV6-4	.	.	9	TRBJ2-7	TGTGCCAGGGCATACGAGCAGTACTTC	CARAYEQYF
TRBV18	.	.	14	TRBJ1-1	TGTGCCAGCTCATCACGACAGCTGAACACTGAAGCTTTCTTT	CASSSRQLNTEAFF
TRBV19	.	.	13	TRBJ1-3	TGTGCCAGTAGTACAGAGCGAGGAAACACCATATATTTT	CASSTERGNTIYF
TRBV25-1	.	.	14	TRBJ2-1	TGTGCCAGTGGACAGTTAGGCTCCTACAATGAGCAGTTCTTC	CASGQLGSYNEQFF
TRBV7-2	.	.	14	TRBJ1-4	TGTGCCAGCAGCTTCAGCGGATCTAATGAAAAACTGTTTTTT	CASSFSGSNEKLFF
TRBV5-4	.	.	13	TRBJ2-7	TGTGCCAGCAGCGCGGGCGAGGCCTACGAGCAGTACTTC	CASSAGEAYEQYF
TRBV6-5	once	TRBD1	15	TRBJ1-6	TGTGCCAGCAGTTTATCCGGGACAGAGGCTTCACCCCTCCACTTT	CASSLSGTEASPLHF
TRBV27	once	TRBD1	15	TRBJ1-3	TGTGCCAGCAGTACGCTAGGGACAGCTGGAAACACCATATATTTT	CASSTLGTAGNTIYF
TRBV27	.	TRBD2	16	TRBJ2-1	TGTGCCAGCAGTTCGGTAGCGGGAGGGAGGAGCGATGAGCAGTTCTTC	CASSSVAGGRSDEQFF
TRBV6-2/TRBV6-3	.	.	14	TRBJ1-2	TGTGCCAGCAGTAAAGTATCAGGGGTGCATGGCTACACCTTC	CASSKVSGVHGYTF
TRBV27	.	TRBD2	15	TRBJ2-7	TGTGCCAGCAGTGCCCTCGGGGCGGGAGCCGGCGAGCAGTACTTC	CASSALGAGAGEQYF
TRBV15	.	.	15	TRBJ1-1	TGTGCCACCAGCAGGATGGGGCTTGAGAACACTGAAGCTTTCTTT	CATSRMGLENTEAFF
TRBV30	.	.	14	TRBJ1-4	TGTGCCTGGACCCCGGGGCAGGGGACCGAAAAACTGTTTTTT	CAWTPGQGTEKLFF
TRBV30	.	.	14	TRBJ1-1	TGTGCCTGGAGTGTACAACCAGGGATCACTGAAGCTTTCTTT	CAWSVQPGITEAFF
TRBV28	.	TRBD1	14	TRBJ1-1	TGTGCCAGCAGTTGGAACAGGGGGCGGTATGAAGCTTTCTTT	CASSWNRGRYEAFF
TRBV3-1/TRBV3-2	.	TRBD2	15	TRBJ2-1	TGTGCCAGCAGCCACTCGCGGGAGTTAACGAATGAGCAGTTCTTC	CASSHSRELTNEQFF
TRBV9	.	.	13	TRBJ2-1	TGTGCCAGCAGCGTAGCCTTCAGGGGCGAGCAGTTCTTC	CASSVAFRGEQFF
TRBV6-4	.	TRBD2	15	TRBJ2-7	TGTGCCAGCAGTTTCCGTAGCGGGAGCGACTACGAGCAGTACTTC	CASSFRSGSDYEQYF
TRBV5-5	.	TRBD1	16	TRBJ1-3	TGTGCCAGCGCGTGGAGGGAACAGGGGTCTGGAAACACCATATATTTT	CASAWREQGSGNTIYF
TRBV2	.	.	14	TRBJ2-1	TGTGCCAGCAGAACGGACAGATCCTACAATGAGCAGTTCTTC	CASRTDRSYNEQFF
TRBV5-3	.	.	17	TRBJ1-4	TGTGCCAGAAGCTTGCTCAGGGGTGGTGCGGCTAATGAAAAACTGTTTTTT	CARSLLRGGAANEKLFF
TRBV30	few	.	15	TRBJ2-1	TGTGCCTGGAGCCCGGTGGGCAGGGGTGTCAATGAGCAGTTCTTC	CAWSPVGRGVNEQFF
TRBV7-3	.	TRBD1	15	TRBJ2-1	TGTGCCAGCAGCTCAGACAGGGGCTCCTACAATGAGCAGTTCTTC	CASSSDRGSYNEQFF
TRBV6-1	.	.	17	TRBJ1-2	TGTGCCAGCAGTGAAGAAGCCTACAGGATTCTTAACTATGGCTACACCTTC	CASSEEAYRILNYGYTF
TRBV10-3	.	.	15	TRBJ1-2	TGTGCCATCAGTGAGTCCACAGGGCAAGGCTATGGCTACACCTTC	CAISESTGQGYGYTF
TRBV28	few	.	11	TRBJ1-5	TGTGCCAGCAGTTTTTCCGGGCCCCAGCATTTT	CASSFSGPQHF
TRBV7-9	.	TRBD2	14	TRBJ2-7	TGTGCCAGCAGCTTCAGCGGGAGGGCCGGCGAGCAGTACTTC	CASSFSGRAGEQYF
TRBV19	once	.	16	TRBJ2-1	TGTGCCAGTATAGACCGGGGGGCGGGTTCCTACAATGAGCAGTTCTTC	CASIDRGAGSYNEQFF
TRBV24-1	.	.	14	TRBJ2-3	TGTGCCACCAGTGATGGAGCCTACGACAGTGCGCAGTATTTT	CATSDGAYDSAQYF
TRBV6-1	.	.	14	TRBJ2-5	TGTGCCAGCAGTGAAAGTCGGTACCAAGAGACCCAGTACTTC	CASSESRYQETQYF
TRBV6-4	.	TRBD2	16	TRBJ2-1	TGTGCCAGCAGTGATCGGAGCGGGGCTTCCTACAATGAGCAGTTCTTC	CASSDRSGASYNEQFF
TRBV20-1	.	.	11	TRBJ1-2	TGCAGTGCTAGAGATCGGGATGGCTACACCTTC	CSARDRDGYTF
TRBV19	.	TRBD1	16	TRBJ2-3	TGTGCCAGTAGGATAGTCGCCGGGACAGGGGCAGATACGCAGTATTTT	CASRIVAGTGADTQYF
TRBV18	.	.	15	TRBJ2-5	TGTGCCAGCTCACCACAACAGGGTCGCCAAGAGACCCAGTACTTC	CASSPQQGRQETQYF
TRBV2	.	TRBD1	15	TRBJ1-5	TGTGTCAGCAGATCCGGGACAGTAAGCAATCAGCCCCAGCATTTT	CVSRSGTVSNQPQHF
TRBV2	.	.	15	TRBJ2-7	TGTGCCAGCAGTGATTCAGTAGGGCAGGGCGGCGAGCAGTACTTC	CASSDSVGQGGEQYF
TRBV7-9	few	TRBD2	15	TRBJ2-1	TGTGCCAGCAGCGGTTGGGCGGGAGCTCTAAGTGAGCAGTTCTTC	CASSGWAGALSEQFF
TRBV29-1	few	.	12	TRBJ2-4	TGCAGCGTTGCCACAGGGTGGGGCATTCAGTACTTC	CSVATGWGIQYF
TRBV6-9	.	TRBD2	13	TRBJ2-1	TGTGCCAGCAGTTACCATAGCGGGATTGAGCAGTTCTTC	CASSYHSGIEQFF
TRBV30	.	.	13	TRBJ1-1	TGTGCCTGGAGCCGACAGACGAACACTGAAGCTTTCTTT	CAWSRQTNTEAFF
TRBV7-2	.	.	15	TRBJ1-3	TGTGCCAGCAGCGCGGTGGGCCTAGCAGGAAACACCATATATTTT	CASSAVGLAGNTIYF
TRBV5-1	.	TRBD1	14	TRBJ1-1	TGCGCCAGCAGCTGGACAGGGGGCGGCACTGAAGCTTTCTTT	CASSWTGGGTEAFF